The 30 T cell receptor beta chains below come from one sample, sequenced in a study of identifying expanded T cells in peripheral blood. Profiled with immunoSEQ multiplex PCR; TCRdb holds only in-frame clones, not every one. The sample lists around 120,000 clones; around 89% were seen once. The sequencing input was blood. The receptors come from a person aged 18 to 75 in good health.

The V call is TRBV11-3, the J call TRBJ2-5, with 7 bases aligning to TRBD2. Germline V gives CDR1 SGHNT, CDR2 YENEEA. The CDR3 sequence is 15 residues long. Germline trimming cut 5 bases from V and 0 bases from J; bases unmatched to any gene: 6. The CDR3 coding sequence is TGTGCCAGCAGCATCGGACTAGGCAACCAAGAGACCCAGTACTTC. Translated, it gives CASSIGLGNQETQYF. Using reference TRBV11-3 and TRBJ2-5 for the parts outside the CDR3, the full variable domain is EAGVVQSPRYKIIEKKQPVAFWCNPISGHNTLYWYLQNLGQGPELLIRYENEEAVDDSQLPKDRFSAERLKGVDSTLKIQPAELGDSAVYLCASSIGLGNQETQYFGPGTRLLVL.

The V call is TRBV19, the J call TRBJ2-1, with TRBD2 matching over 9 bases. Germline CDR1 and CDR2: LNHDA and SQIVND (reference sequence). V shed 6 bases, J shed 2 bases, and the junction held 11 bases outside the gene matches. This CDR3 has 17 residues. CDR3 protein: CASSLSGGGGAYNEQFF. For the CDR3, the DNA is TGTGCCAGTAGCCTCAGCGGAGGCGGGGGGGCCTACAATGAGCAGTTCTTC. Together with reference TRBV19 and TRBJ2-1, the CDR3 gives the full variable domain: DGGITQSPKYLFRKEGQNVTLSCEQNLNHDAMYWYRQDPGQGLRLIYYSQIVNDFQKGDIAEGYSVSREKKESFPLTVTSAQKNPTAFYLCASSLSGGGGAYNEQFFGPGTRLTVL.

The chain's CDR3 is CASSPDRTNTEAFF. Here the CDR3 DNA reads TGTGCCAGCTCCCCAGACAGGACAAACACTGAAGCTTTCTTT. The chain employs TRBV18 and TRBJ1-1, with TRBD1 as a possible D gene (6 bases). Trimming stripped 6 bases from V and 2 bases from J, with 13 bases between. The CDR3 length is 14 residues. The V gene's germline CDR1 is KGHSH and CDR2 LQKENI.

This chain joins TRBV7-2 and TRBJ2-7; D uncertain. The germline CDR1 and CDR2 sequences are SGHTA and FQGNSA. The CDR3 is made up of 11 amino acids. Trimming cost V 5 bases and J 6 bases, with 8 bases left between them. DNA of the CDR3: TGTGCCAGCAGCCGGCAGAGCGAGCAGTACTTC. Its protein product is CASSRQSEQYF.

The chain's CDR3 is CASRTGNKETQYF. The CDR3 DNA reads as TGTGCCAGCAGAACCGGGAATAAAGAGACCCAGTACTTC. J is TRBJ2-5 and V is TRBV6-6; the D gene is possibly TRBD2 (5 bases). Trimming shortened V by 6 bases and J by 3 bases, and 11 bases separated the two germline ends. This CDR3 region has 13 residues. The germline V gene encodes CDR1 MNHNY and CDR2 SVGAGI (reference sequence).

A remark on this clone: A read error may produce the germline difference seen at one junction end. The chain carries TRBV6-5 and TRBJ2-3; either TRBD1 or TRBD2 may fit D (5 bases each). Germline V gives CDR1 MNHEY, CDR2 SVGAGI. This CDR3 is built from 13 residues. CDR3 amino acids: CASSYRGQGRADF. The CDR3, as DNA: TGTGCCAGCAGTTACCGAGGGCAGGGACGGGCGGATTTT.

Here the CDR3 DNA reads TGTGCCAGCTCACCACCTTCCAGGGGAGGGCAGCCCCAGCATTTT. Its protein product is CASSPPSRGGQPQHF. The chain is built from TRBV18 and TRBJ1-5; possibly TRBD1 for D (6 bases). The germline V gene has CDR1 KGHSH and CDR2 LQKENI. This CDR3 region has 15 residues. Trimming removed 0 bases from V and 7 bases from J, with 13 bases in between.

This chain links TRBV19 with TRBJ2-5; TRBD2 matches 7 bases. Losses at the gene ends were 8 bases for V and 2 bases for J; bases not matched to a gene: 11. The CDR3 spans 15 residues. Germline V gives CDR1 LNHDA, CDR2 SQIVND (reference sequence). The CDR3 spells CASAPRPSGQETQYF. For the CDR3, the DNA is TGTGCCAGTGCACCCCGTCCTAGCGGACAAGAGACCCAGTACTTC.

This chain joins TRBV12-5 and TRBJ1-6, with 8 bases lining up with TRBD1. The CDR3 has 14 amino acids. Per germline, CDR1 LGHNT and CDR2 FRNRAP. Losses at the gene ends were 6 bases for V and 7 bases for J; bases not matched to a gene: 5. The CDR3 coding sequence is TGTGCTAGTGGAGACAGGGGAGAAAATTCACCCCTCCACTTT. It specifies CASGDRGENSPLHF.

The chain is built from TRBV10-3 and TRBJ2-5, with 8 bases matching TRBD2. Per germline, CDR1 ENHRY and CDR2 SYGVKD. The CDR3 loop spans 16 amino acids. The V gene end was trimmed by 7 bases and the J gene end by 1 base; junction bases not matched to a gene: 11. CDR3 coding DNA: TGTGCCATCACAGCCGGGGGGGCTCAGGGCCAAGAGACCCAGTACTTC. Translating gives CAITAGGAQGQETQYF.

The V and J genes are TRBV5-4 and TRBJ2-2; no clear D gene. V gave up 0 bases and J gave up 5 bases, with 11 bases separating them. Germline CDR1 is SGHNT and CDR2 is YYREEE (reference sequence). The CDR3 is made up of 15 amino acids. Written as DNA, the CDR3 is TGTGCCAGCAGCTTGGGGACCCTTAGGACCGGGGAGCTGTTTTTT. It encodes CASSLGTLRTGELFF.

The rearrangement uses TRBV29-1 and TRBJ2-1; no clear D gene. There are 11 residues in the CDR3. Germline assignment: CDR1 SQVTM and CDR2 ANQGSEA. The V end was cut by 4 bases, the J end by 4 bases, with 5 bases between. In nucleotides, the CDR3 is TGCAGCGTTGTCTCTTACAATGAGCAGTTCTTC. It encodes CSVVSYNEQFF.

This chain connects TRBV19 to TRBJ2-3, with 10 bases aligning to TRBD2. Looked up from germline, CDR1 is LNHDA and CDR2 is SQIVND (reference sequence). J lost 2 bases, V lost 5 bases, and 7 bases had no gene match. This CDR3 region has 16 residues. The CDR3 coding sequence is TGTGCCAGTAGTCCCAGCGGGGGGGCAGACACAGATACGCAGTATTTT. Residues: CASSPSGGADTDTQYF.

This chain connects TRBV28 to TRBJ2-7; D is possibly TRBD1 or TRBD2 (5 bases each). This CDR3 spans 15 amino acids. Germline V gene data show CDR1 as MDHEN and CDR2 as SYDVKM. V was shortened by 6 bases and J by 4 bases, with 19 bases between the two germline ends. CDR3 in DNA: TGTGCCAGCAGAGATCCCGGGACCCGCGGGTACGAGCAGTACTTC. Residues: CASRDPGTRGYEQYF.

The gene calls are TRBV19 and TRBJ2-3; 7 bases line up with TRBD2. Germline CDR1 is LNHDA and CDR2 is SQIVND (reference sequence). V was pared by 4 bases and J by 1 base, with 5 bases of the junction left unmatched. The CDR3 runs to 15 residues. The CDR3 nucleotides are TGTGCCAGTAGTACACAGCGGGGCGGCACAGATACGCAGTATTTT. This codes for CASSTQRGGTDTQYF.

J is TRBJ2-5 and V is TRBV10-3; D is possibly TRBD2 (6 bases). The CDR3 sequence is 14 residues long. The V gene's germline CDR1 is ENHRY and CDR2 SYGVKD. Trimming pared 8 bases from V and 1 base from J, leaving 14 bases between. CDR3 nucleotides: TGTGCCATCCGTGGGTCGGGGGTCCAAGAGACCCAGTACTTC. Amino acid sequence: CAIRGSGVQETQYF.

The chain links TRBV5-6 to TRBJ2-3; 13 bases line up with TRBD2. Trimming removed 2 bases from V and 3 bases from J; junction bases left unmatched: 9. The CDR3 has 18 residues. Germline V gene lookup returns CDR1 SGHDT and CDR2 YYEEEE. This chain's CDR3 is CASSLGLAGVYGTDTQYF. Here the CDR3 DNA reads TGTGCCAGCAGCTTAGGACTAGCGGGGGTCTACGGGACAGATACGCAGTATTTT.

This chain connects TRBV7-9 to TRBJ1-2; D is unclear. V was pared by 4 bases and J by 6 bases, with 9 bases between. The CDR3 has 12 amino acids. Germline V gene data show CDR1 as SEHNR and CDR2 as FQNEAQ (reference sequence). This CDR3 is CASSSLDDGYTF. The CDR3 DNA is TGTGCCAGCAGCTCTCTGGATGATGGCTACACCTTC.

The chain uses TRBV7-2 and TRBJ1-1; D may be TRBD1 (6 bases). The V end was cut by 5 bases, the J end by 1 base, with 11 bases between. The germline V gene encodes CDR1 SGHTA and CDR2 FQGNSA. The CDR3 spans 14 residues. The CDR3 reads CASSDTGSNTEAFF. The CDR3 bases are TGTGCCAGCAGCGACACAGGGTCGAACACTGAAGCTTTCTTT.

V usage is TRBV6-6 and J usage is TRBJ2-7; D is perhaps TRBD2 (6 bases). V was clipped by 4 bases and J by 3 bases, with 16 bases between them. This CDR3 is 15 amino acids long. CDR1 MNHNY and CDR2 SVGAGI come from the germline V gene (reference sequence). The CDR3 loop is CASSSRISGGYEQYF. The CDR3 bases are TGTGCCAGCAGTTCACGGATCTCCGGGGGCTACGAGCAGTACTTC.

This clone was seen only a few times. The V gene is TRBV18, the J gene TRBJ2-6; no clear D gene. This CDR3 contains 17 residues. The V and J ends lost 0 bases and 0 bases respectively, with 9 bases between them. Germline-derived CDR1 and CDR2 are KGHSH and LQKENI. The CDR3 DNA follows: TGTGCCAGCTCACCACCGGGTCGAAACTCTGGGGCCAACGTCCTGACTTTC. Its protein is CASSPPGRNSGANVLTF.

The rearrangement links TRBV7-8 to TRBJ2-3, with TRBD1 matching 11 bases. The V segment lost 3 bases and the J segment 4 bases; nucleotides outside the gene matches: 3. Germline CDR1 SGHVS, CDR2 FQNEAQ. The CDR3 loop spans 15 amino acids. The CDR3, as DNA: TGTGCCAGCAGCTTTGGACAGGGGGCATCAGATACGCAGTATTTT. It is translated as CASSFGQGASDTQYF.

This chain links TRBV7-2 with TRBJ2-7, with 9 bases fitting TRBD1. V shed 5 bases, J shed 2 bases, and the junction held 4 bases outside the gene matches. CDR3 length: 14 amino acids. Germline values: CDR1 SGHTA, CDR2 FQGNSA. CDR3 DNA sequence: TGTGCCAGCAGCCAGGACAGGGGAGCCTACGAGCAGTACTTC. Amino acids: CASSQDRGAYEQYF.

The V and J genes are TRBV7-9 and TRBJ2-7; TRBD1 matches 9 bases. The trim removed 10 bases at V and 5 bases at J, leaving 6 bases unmatched. This CDR3 region has 12 residues. Germline lookup yields CDR1 SEHNR and CDR2 FQNEAQ (reference sequence). This CDR3 reads CATGQGRHEQYF. The DNA for the CDR3 is TGTGCCACGGGACAGGGAAGACACGAGCAGTACTTC. Variable domain in full (rest from reference TRBV7-9 and TRBJ2-7): DTGVSQNPRHKITKRGQNVTFRCDPISEHNRLYWYRQTLGQGPEFLTYFQNEAQLEKSRLLSDRFSAERPKGSFSTLEIQRTEQGDSAMYLCATGQGRHEQYFGPGTRLTVT.

This chain joins TRBV4-3 and TRBJ1-5; D gene ambiguous. In germline, CDR1 is LGHNA, CDR2 YSLEER. The CDR3 loop spans 17 amino acids. V was clipped by 3 bases and J by 1 base, with 16 bases between them. The CDR3 sequence is CASSQMPSSGSNQPQHF. The DNA of the CDR3 is TGCGCCAGCAGCCAGATGCCGTCTAGCGGGAGCAATCAGCCCCAGCATTTT.

This sequence joins TRBV7-9 and TRBJ2-3, with TRBD1 matching over 8 bases. CDR1 SEHNR and CDR2 FQNEAQ come from the germline V gene (reference sequence). The J segment lost 2 bases and the V segment lost 4 bases, leaving 5 bases of the junction unmatched. The CDR3 has 15 amino acids. In DNA, the CDR3 is TGTGCCAGCAGCTCCTGGACAGGGTTCACAGATACGCAGTATTTT. Amino acid sequence: CASSSWTGFTDTQYF.

The chain is built from TRBV6-5 and TRBJ2-5; D perhaps matches TRBD2 (6 bases). V was cut by 7 bases and J by 4 bases, with 13 bases left in between. Germline-derived CDR1 and CDR2 are MNHEY and SVGAGI. The CDR3 loop spans 13 amino acids. The CDR3 spells CASTLLAGETQYF. CDR3 nucleotide sequence: TGTGCCAGCACCCTACTAGCAGGAGAGACCCAGTACTTC.

CDR3 amino acids: CASSLVGTGDGYTF. Written as DNA, the CDR3 is TGTGCCAGCAGCTTAGTGGGCACGGGGGATGGCTACACCTTC. The chain links TRBV7-2 to TRBJ1-2, with D possibly being TRBD1 (5 bases). CDR1 SGHTA and CDR2 FQGNSA come from the germline V gene. Trimming pared 1 base from V and 6 bases from J, leaving 12 bases between. This CDR3 spans 14 amino acids.

This clone was counted many times. The chain has TRBV7-9 and TRBJ1-2; weak D call: TRBD1 (6 bases). The CDR3 is 14 amino acids. Germline assignment: CDR1 SEHNR and CDR2 FQNEAQ (reference sequence). V shed 3 bases and J shed 4 bases, with 12 bases lying between them. CDR3 sequence (DNA): TGTGCCAGCAGCTTTGCCGGGGGCAGCTATGGCTACACCTTC. Protein product: CASSFAGGSYGYTF.

The gene calls are TRBV4-2 and TRBJ2-2, with 10 positions matching TRBD2. Germline V gene sequence: CDR1 LGHNA, CDR2 YNFKEQ. Losses at the gene ends were 3 bases for V and 6 bases for J; bases not matched to a gene: 7. This CDR3 is 16 amino acids long. CDR3 DNA sequence: TGTGCCAGCAGCCAGGTCAGCGGGGGGGCATCCGGGGAGCTGTTTTTT. It specifies CASSQVSGGASGELFF.